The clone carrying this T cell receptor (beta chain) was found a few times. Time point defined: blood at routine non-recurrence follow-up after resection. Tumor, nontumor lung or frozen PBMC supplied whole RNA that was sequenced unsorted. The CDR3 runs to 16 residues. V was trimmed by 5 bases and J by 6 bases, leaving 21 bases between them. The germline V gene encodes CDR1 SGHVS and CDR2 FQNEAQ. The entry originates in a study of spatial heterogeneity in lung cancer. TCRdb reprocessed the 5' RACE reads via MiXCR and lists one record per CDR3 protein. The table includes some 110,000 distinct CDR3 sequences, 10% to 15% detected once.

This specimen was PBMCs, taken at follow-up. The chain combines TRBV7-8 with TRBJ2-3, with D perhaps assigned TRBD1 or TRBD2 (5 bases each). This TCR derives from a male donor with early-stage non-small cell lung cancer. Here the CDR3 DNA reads TGTGCCAGCAGCCTTCCCTTGGGGGTTCTAAGGGATACGCAGTATTTT. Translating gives CASSLPLGVLRDTQYF.